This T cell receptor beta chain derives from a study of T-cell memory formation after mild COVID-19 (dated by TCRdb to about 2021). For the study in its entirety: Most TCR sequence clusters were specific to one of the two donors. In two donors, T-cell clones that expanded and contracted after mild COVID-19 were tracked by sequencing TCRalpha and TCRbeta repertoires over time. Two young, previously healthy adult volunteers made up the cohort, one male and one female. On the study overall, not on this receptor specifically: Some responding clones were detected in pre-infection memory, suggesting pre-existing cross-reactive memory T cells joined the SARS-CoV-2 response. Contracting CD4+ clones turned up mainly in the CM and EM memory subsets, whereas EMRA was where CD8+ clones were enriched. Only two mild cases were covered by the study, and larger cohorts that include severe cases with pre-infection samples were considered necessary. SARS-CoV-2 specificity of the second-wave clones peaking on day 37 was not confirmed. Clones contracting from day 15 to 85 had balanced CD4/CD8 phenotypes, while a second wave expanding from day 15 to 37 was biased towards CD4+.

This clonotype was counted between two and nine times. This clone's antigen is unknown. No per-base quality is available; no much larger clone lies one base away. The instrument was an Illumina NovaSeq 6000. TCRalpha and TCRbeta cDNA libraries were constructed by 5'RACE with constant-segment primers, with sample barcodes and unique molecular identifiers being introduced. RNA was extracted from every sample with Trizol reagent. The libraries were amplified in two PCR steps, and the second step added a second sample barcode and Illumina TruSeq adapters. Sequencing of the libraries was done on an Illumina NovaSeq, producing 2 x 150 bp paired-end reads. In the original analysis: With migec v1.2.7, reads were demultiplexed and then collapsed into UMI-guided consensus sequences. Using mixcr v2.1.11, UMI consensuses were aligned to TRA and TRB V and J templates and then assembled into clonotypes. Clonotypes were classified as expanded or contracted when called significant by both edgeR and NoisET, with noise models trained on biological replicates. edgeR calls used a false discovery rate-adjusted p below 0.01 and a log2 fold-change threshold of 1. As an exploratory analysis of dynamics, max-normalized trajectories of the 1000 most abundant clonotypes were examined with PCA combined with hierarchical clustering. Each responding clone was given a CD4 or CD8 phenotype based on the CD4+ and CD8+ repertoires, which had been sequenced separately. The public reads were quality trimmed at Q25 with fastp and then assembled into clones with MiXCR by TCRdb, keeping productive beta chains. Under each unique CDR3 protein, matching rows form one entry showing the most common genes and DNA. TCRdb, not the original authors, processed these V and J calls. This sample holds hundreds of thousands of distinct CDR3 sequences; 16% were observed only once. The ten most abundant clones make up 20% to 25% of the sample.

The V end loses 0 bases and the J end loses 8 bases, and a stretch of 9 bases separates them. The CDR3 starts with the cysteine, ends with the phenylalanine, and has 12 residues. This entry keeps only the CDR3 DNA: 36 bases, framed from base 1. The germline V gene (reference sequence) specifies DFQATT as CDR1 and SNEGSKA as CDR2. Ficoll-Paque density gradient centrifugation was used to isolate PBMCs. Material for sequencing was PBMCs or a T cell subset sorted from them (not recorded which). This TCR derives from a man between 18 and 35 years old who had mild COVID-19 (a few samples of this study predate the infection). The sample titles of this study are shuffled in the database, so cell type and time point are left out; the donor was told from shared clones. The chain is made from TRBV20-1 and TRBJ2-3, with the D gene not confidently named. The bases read TGCAGTGCTAGAGATCTTAGAACTACGCAGTATTTT. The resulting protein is CSARDLRTTQYF.